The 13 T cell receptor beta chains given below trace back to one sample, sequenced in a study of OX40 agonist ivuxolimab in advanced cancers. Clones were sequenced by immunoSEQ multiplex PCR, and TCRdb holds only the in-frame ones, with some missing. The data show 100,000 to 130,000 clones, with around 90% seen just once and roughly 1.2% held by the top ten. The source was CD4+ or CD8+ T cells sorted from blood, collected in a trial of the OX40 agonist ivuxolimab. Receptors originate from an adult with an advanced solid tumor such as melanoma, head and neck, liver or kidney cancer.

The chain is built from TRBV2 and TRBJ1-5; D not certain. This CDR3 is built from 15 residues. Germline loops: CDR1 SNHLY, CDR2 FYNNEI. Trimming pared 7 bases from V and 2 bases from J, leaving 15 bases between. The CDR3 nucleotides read TGTGCCAGCACACTACCGGGCCCCGGCAATCAGCCCCAGCATTTT. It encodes CASTLPGPGNQPQHF.

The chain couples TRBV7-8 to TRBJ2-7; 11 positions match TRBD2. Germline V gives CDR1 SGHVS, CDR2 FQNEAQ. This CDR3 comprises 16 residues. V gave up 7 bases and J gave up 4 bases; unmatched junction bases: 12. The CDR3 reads CASMETSGRGGYEQYF. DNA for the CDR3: TGTGCCAGCATGGAAACTAGCGGGAGAGGCGGGTACGAGCAGTACTTC. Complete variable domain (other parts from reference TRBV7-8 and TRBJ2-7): GAGVSQSPRYKVAKRGQDVALRCDPISGHVSLFWYQQALGQGPEFLTYFQNEAQLDKSGLPSDRFFAERPEGSVSTLKIQRTQQEDSAVYLCASMETSGRGGYEQYFGPGTRLTVT.

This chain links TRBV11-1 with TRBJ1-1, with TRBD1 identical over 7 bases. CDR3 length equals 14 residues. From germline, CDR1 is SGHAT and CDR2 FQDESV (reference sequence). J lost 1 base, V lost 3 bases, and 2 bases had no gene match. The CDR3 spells CASSFNRGNTEAFF. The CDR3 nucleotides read TGTGCCAGCAGCTTCAACAGGGGGAACACTGAAGCTTTCTTT.

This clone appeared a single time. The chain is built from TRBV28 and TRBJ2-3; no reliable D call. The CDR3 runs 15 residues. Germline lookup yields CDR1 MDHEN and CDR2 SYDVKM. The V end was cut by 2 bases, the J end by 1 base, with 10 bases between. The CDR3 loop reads CASSLVRMGTDTQYF. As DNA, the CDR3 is TGTGCCAGCAGTTTAGTAAGGATGGGCACAGATACGCAGTATTTT. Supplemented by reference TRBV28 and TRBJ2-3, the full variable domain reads DVKVTQSSRYLVKRTGEKVFLECVQDMDHENMFWYRQDPGLGLRLIYFSYDVKMKEKGDIPEGYSVSREKKERFSLILESASTNQTSMYLCASSLVRMGTDTQYFGPGTRLTVL.

CDR3 bases: TGTGCCAGCAGCCACGGCACTAGCGGGAGTTACGAGCAGTACTTC. It codes for CASSHGTSGSYEQYF. V is TRBV4-2 and J is TRBJ2-7; 11 positions agree with TRBD2. This CDR3 has 15 residues. Germline CDR1 and CDR2: LGHNA and YNFKEQ. Unmatched junction bases numbered 5, after V lost 3 bases and J lost 4 bases.

CDR3 loop: CASSLSGLTTEAFF. As DNA, the CDR3 is TGTGCCAGCAGTTTATCTGGACTGACCACTGAAGCTTTCTTT. This chain uses TRBV27 with TRBJ1-1; D unclear. The CDR3 length is 14 residues. Trimming pared 0 bases from V and 4 bases from J, leaving 9 bases between. Germline CDR1 is MNHEY and CDR2 is SMNVEV (reference sequence).

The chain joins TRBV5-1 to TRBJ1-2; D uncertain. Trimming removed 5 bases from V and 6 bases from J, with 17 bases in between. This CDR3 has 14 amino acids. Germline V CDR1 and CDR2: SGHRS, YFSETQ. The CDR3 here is CASRGTGSPNGYTF. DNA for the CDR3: TGCGCCAGCAGGGGAACTGGCTCGCCGAATGGCTACACCTTC.

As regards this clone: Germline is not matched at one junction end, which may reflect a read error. The CDR3 protein is CASRLGGGDGYTF. CDR3 coding DNA: TGTGCCAGCAGGTTGGGGGGCGGCGATGGCTACACCTTC. The chain has TRBV5-6 and TRBJ1-2, with D possibly being TRBD1 (6 bases). The CDR3 extends over 13 amino acids. Looked up from germline, CDR1 is SGHDT and CDR2 is YYEEEE.

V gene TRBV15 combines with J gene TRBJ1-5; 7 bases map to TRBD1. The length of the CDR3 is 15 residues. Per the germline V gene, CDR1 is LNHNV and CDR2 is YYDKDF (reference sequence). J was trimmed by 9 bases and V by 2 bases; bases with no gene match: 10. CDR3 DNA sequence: TGTGCCACCAGCAGATCCAGACAGGGAGACGGGCCCCAGCATTTT. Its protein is CATSRSRQGDGPQHF.

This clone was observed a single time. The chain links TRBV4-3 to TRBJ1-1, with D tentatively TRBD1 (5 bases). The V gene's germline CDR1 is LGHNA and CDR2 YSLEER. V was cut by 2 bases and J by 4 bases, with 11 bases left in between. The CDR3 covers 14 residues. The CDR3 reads CASSQLGLGTEAFF. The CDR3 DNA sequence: TGCGCCAGCAGCCAACTGGGGCTGGGCACTGAAGCTTTCTTT.

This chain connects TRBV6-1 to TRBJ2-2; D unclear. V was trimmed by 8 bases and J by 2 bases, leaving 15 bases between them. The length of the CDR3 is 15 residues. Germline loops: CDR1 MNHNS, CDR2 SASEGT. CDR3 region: CASSELGSNTGELFF. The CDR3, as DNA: TGTGCCAGCTCTGAGCTGGGGTCCAACACCGGGGAGCTGTTTTTT.

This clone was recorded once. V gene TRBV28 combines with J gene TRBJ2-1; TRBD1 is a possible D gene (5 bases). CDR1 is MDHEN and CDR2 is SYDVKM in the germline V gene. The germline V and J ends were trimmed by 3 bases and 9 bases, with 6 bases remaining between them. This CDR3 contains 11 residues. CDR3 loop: CASSLTAEQFF. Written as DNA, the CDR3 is TGTGCCAGCAGTTTGACAGCTGAGCAGTTCTTC.

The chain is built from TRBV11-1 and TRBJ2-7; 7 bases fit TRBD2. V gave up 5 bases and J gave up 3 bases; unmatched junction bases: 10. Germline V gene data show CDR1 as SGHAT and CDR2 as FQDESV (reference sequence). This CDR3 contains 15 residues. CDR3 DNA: TGTGCCAGCAGCCCAACCGACGGGGGGATCTACGAGCAGTACTTC. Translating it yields CASSPTDGGIYEQYF.